This T cell receptor beta chain was documented in a study of blood T cell repertoires in COVID-19. The wider study: Both acute and convalescent COVID-19 samples were obtained from the United States, Italy and Spain.

TCRdb's copy holds only in-frame clones and misses some; the assay was immunoSEQ multiplex PCR. The table records about 240,000 clones, around 89% of them present only once. Per the germline V gene, CDR1 is SGHNT and CDR2 is YENEEA. The CDR3 runs 16 residues. V shed 5 bases, J shed 10 bases, and the junction held 15 bases outside the gene matches. Specimen: PBMCs or T cells enriched from blood (not recorded which). This TCR came from a woman aged 30 to 39 who had recovered from COVID-19. This rearrangement joins TRBV11-3 to TRBJ2-1; TRBD2 aligns across 9 bases. The CDR3 DNA is TGTGCCAGCAGCCCGACCGGGACTAGCATACCAGAAGAGCAGTTCTTC. It is translated as CASSPTGTSIPEEQFF.